The rows below give T cell receptor beta chains drawn from one sample of a study of shared clonotypes between healthy human individuals. The data were produced by immunoSEQ multiplex PCR, yet TCRdb's version contains in-frame clones alone and is incomplete. The data contain about 610,000 clones, 97% of them seen just once; the ten biggest clones take up 0.045% to 0.07%. Material for sequencing was naive CD4+ T cells sorted from blood. The receptors were gathered from a woman between 25 and 40 years old in good health. Each CDR3 is given with its conserved first and last residue. The D gene is left open where the match is weak. Clone size appears in some rows only: once, few, many, or a class for an expanded clone.

cdr3_nt | cdr3_aa | j_call | d_call | v_call | clone_size
TGTGCCATTCCGATCGTCTCTGGGGCCAACGTCCTGACTTTC | CAIPIVSGANVLTF | TRBJ2-6 | NA | TRBV7-3 | once
TGTGCCAGCAAGGGGGAGACCCAGTACTTC | CASKGETQYF | TRBJ2-5 | NA | TRBV27 | NA
TGTGCCAGCAGCGTCCAACTAGCGGGACCGTACAATGAGCAGTTCTTC | CASSVQLAGPYNEQFF | TRBJ2-1 | TRBD2 | TRBV4-2 | NA
TGTGCCAGCAGAGGCGCGGGATCCCCAGAGACCCAGTACTTC | CASRGAGSPETQYF | TRBJ2-5 | NA | TRBV2 | NA
TGTGCCACCAGCAGAGGGGGACAACTAGCCAAAAACATTCAGTACTTC | CATSRGGQLAKNIQYF | TRBJ2-4 | NA | TRBV15 | NA
TGTGCCAGCAGTTACTCATGGGTCTCTGGGGCCAACGTCCTGACTTTC | CASSYSWVSGANVLTF | TRBJ2-6 | NA | TRBV6-5 | NA
TGTGCCAGTAGTATGCAGGGCTTGGGGACCCAGTACTTC | CASSMQGLGTQYF | TRBJ2-5 | NA | TRBV19 | NA
TGCGCCAGCAGCTTGGCCCGGACTAGCGATTCCTACGAGCAGTACTTC | CASSLARTSDSYEQYF | TRBJ2-7 | TRBD2 | TRBV5-1 | NA
TGTGCCAGCAGTCCGCTGACTAGCGGCTCCTACGAGCAGTACTTC | CASSPLTSGSYEQYF | TRBJ2-7 | TRBD2 | TRBV6-5 | NA
TGTGCCAGTAATTTGGGGACAGGGAATTGGCAGCCCCAGCATTTT | CASNLGTGNWQPQHF | TRBJ1-5 | TRBD1 | TRBV19 | NA
TGTGCCACCAGCCTCGAGCGGGAGAGGGACGAGCAGTACTTC | CATSLERERDEQYF | TRBJ2-7 | TRBD2 | TRBV15 | few
TGTGCCAGCTCACCCACCCCACTCACCTCTGGAAACACCATATATTTT | CASSPTPLTSGNTIYF | TRBJ1-3 | NA | TRBV18 | NA
TGTGCCAGAAGCTTTATAAGGACAGGGGAAAGAAAAAACACCTACGAGCAGTACTTC | CARSFIRTGERKNTYEQYF | TRBJ2-7 | TRBD1 | TRBV5-3 | NA
TGTGCCAGCAGGGGGACAGGCGCATGGGAGCAGTACTTC | CASRGTGAWEQYF | TRBJ2-7 | TRBD1 | TRBV27 | NA
TGTGCCACCAGCAGAATCGACAGGGATTATGGCTACACCTTC | CATSRIDRDYGYTF | TRBJ1-2 | TRBD1 | TRBV15 | NA
TGCGCCAGCAGCCACGAGATGGGAGGGGGACAGAATGAAAAACTGTTTTTT | CASSHEMGGGQNEKLFF | TRBJ1-4 | TRBD1 | TRBV4-1 | NA
TGTGCCAGCAGCTCATCGGAGGGAAGGTGGTTTGAGCAGTTCTTC | CASSSSEGRWFEQFF | TRBJ2-1 | NA | TRBV9 | NA
TGCGCCAGCAGCCCGGGACTAGCGGGAGGTGTTCTGTCCTACGAGCAGTACTTC | CASSPGLAGGVLSYEQYF | TRBJ2-7 | TRBD2 | TRBV5-1 | NA
TGTGCCAGTAGTACCGGACGGACAGGGGCCGGCATCCACGAGCAGTACTTC | CASSTGRTGAGIHEQYF | TRBJ2-7 | TRBD1 | TRBV19 | NA
TGTGCCAGCTCACCACGGAACGGGGGGGGAGATACGCAGTATTTT | CASSPRNGGGDTQYF | TRBJ2-3 | TRBD2 | TRBV18 | once
TGTGCCAGCGGGCTGGGGACATTACGAGAGACCCAGTACTTC | CASGLGTLRETQYF | TRBJ2-5 | NA | TRBV27 | NA
TGTGCCAGCAGTGAATACAGCTCTGGAAACACCATATATTTT | CASSEYSSGNTIYF | TRBJ1-3 | NA | TRBV2 | NA
TGTGCCAGCAGCTTAGCAACTAGCGGGAACAATGAGCAGTTCTTC | CASSLATSGNNEQFF | TRBJ2-1 | TRBD2 | TRBV13 | once
TGCGCCAGCCTACCCCCCCAAAAATCTGACCTATACTACGAGCAGTACTTC | CASLPPQKSDLYYEQYF | TRBJ2-7 | NA | TRBV4-1 | once
TGTGCCAGCAGTTCGGCATCCTACAATGAGCAGTTCTTC | CASSSASYNEQFF | TRBJ2-1 | NA | TRBV28 | NA
TGCAGCGTTTCACCCCTAAAGGCAGGGGGCTTCTCCTACGAGCAGTACTTC | CSVSPLKAGGFSYEQYF | TRBJ2-7 | TRBD1 | TRBV29-1 | NA
TGCGCCAGCAGCTTGTCCGATGCCTACGAGCAGTACTTC | CASSLSDAYEQYF | TRBJ2-7 | NA | TRBV5-1 | NA
TGCAGCGTTGTTTCGGGGACCTACGAGCAGTACTTC | CSVVSGTYEQYF | TRBJ2-7 | NA | TRBV29-1 | NA
TGTGCCAGCAGCGAGACTAACACAGATACGCAGTATTTT | CASSETNTDTQYF | TRBJ2-3 | NA | TRBV11-2 | NA